This TCR beta chain comes out of a study of OX40 agonist ivuxolimab in advanced cancers. Germline CDR1 is SGHTA and CDR2 is FQGTGA. The CDR3 sequence is 14 residues long. Trimming removed 1 base from V and 4 bases from J, with 9 bases in between. Assay used: immunoSEQ multiplex PCR; TCRdb lists only in-frame clones, some missing. The table records tens of thousands of clones, approximately 88% of them present only once. The table lists this clone with a count of one. Sequencing used CD4+ or CD8+ T cells sorted from blood, obtained in a trial of the OX40 agonist ivuxolimab. The chain joins TRBV7-3 to TRBJ2-3; no clear D. The source of this sequence is an adult with an advanced solid tumor such as melanoma, head and neck, liver or kidney cancer. CDR3 coding DNA: TGTGCCAGCAGCTTAAACATGCCACCAGATACGCAGTATTTT. Protein product: CASSLNMPPDTQYF.